These T cell receptor beta chains were read from a single sample in a study of cytomegalovirus exposure and HLA in healthy donors. Assay: immunoSEQ multiplex PCR; the TCRdb copy retains only in-frame clones and omits some. The data hold about 61,000 clones, with about 80% observed a single time. Material: PBMCs. These receptors were taken from a man aged 45-65 years in good health and CMV-seropositive. Both conserved end residues are part of each CDR3. D genes are given only for firm matches. Clone size is given for some rows only: seen once, a few or many times, or a class if the clone is expanded.

cdr3_aa cdr3_nt clone_size j_call d_call v_call
CASSISGVISDIQYF TGTGCCAGTAGTATTAGCGGGGTAATTTCAGACATTCAGTACTTC . TRBJ2-4 TRBD2 TRBV19
CASSPLGEGARTEAFF TGTGCCAGCTCACCACTAGGGGAGGGAGCGAGGACTGAAGCTTTCTTT . TRBJ1-1 . TRBV18
CASSPPGRGSYEQYF TGTGCCAGCAGCCCCCCGGGGAGGGGTAGCTACGAGCAGTACTTC . TRBJ2-7 TRBD2 TRBV9
CASSPTRLSYEQYF TGTGCCAGCAGCCCTACGAGACTCTCCTACGAGCAGTACTTC . TRBJ2-7 . TRBV5-8
CASRVRVLTGELFF TGTGCCAGCAGAGTTCGCGTCCTGACCGGGGAGCTGTTTTTT . TRBJ2-2 . TRBV27
CAIRGDGDRGEYGYGYTF TGTGCCATCAGGGGAGATGGGGACAGGGGCGAATATGGATATGGCTACACCTTC . TRBJ1-2 TRBD1 TRBV10-3
CASSESTGGGYTF TGTGCCAGCAGTGAGTCTACAGGGGGTGGCTACACCTTC few TRBJ1-2 TRBD1 TRBV2
CASSSGPGTGAPNTIYF TGTGCCAGCAGCTCGGGTCCCGGGACAGGGGCCCCGAACACCATATATTTT . TRBJ1-3 TRBD1 TRBV7-8
CASGLVMGAVVSPLHF TGTGCTAGTGGTTTGGTAATGGGGGCAGTTGTTTCACCCCTCCACTTT once TRBJ1-6 . TRBV12-5
CASRRQVYNSPLHF TGTGCCAGCCGCCGACAGGTCTATAATTCACCCCTCCACTTT . TRBJ1-6 . TRBV5-8
CASSLWDKVNTGELFF TGTGCCAGCAGTTTATGGGACAAGGTGAACACCGGGGAGCTGTTTTTT . TRBJ2-2 . TRBV27
CASSLVGAREQYF TGTGCCAGCAGCTTGGTTGGGGCCCGCGAGCAGTACTTC few TRBJ2-7 . TRBV5-4
CASGILGRTTEAFF TGTGCCAGCGGAATACTCGGGAGGACCACTGAAGCTTTCTTT . TRBJ1-1 . TRBV6-5
CASSLGLAGEEQFF TGTGCCAGCAGCTTAGGACTAGCGGGAGAAGAGCAGTTCTTC . TRBJ2-1 TRBD2 TRBV7-3
CASSTSGKAGELFF TGTGCCAGCTCGACTAGCGGGAAGGCCGGGGAGCTGTTTTTT . TRBJ2-2 TRBD2 TRBV6-1
CASSSGGNNQPQHF TGTGCCAGCAGCTCAGGGGGCAATAATCAGCCCCAGCATTTT . TRBJ1-5 TRBD1 TRBV5-4
CASSLGYWGDEKLFF TGTGCCAGCAGCTTAGGATACTGGGGGGATGAAAAACTGTTTTTT . TRBJ1-4 . TRBV7-9
CSSSPRQGYEQYF TGTTCCAGCAGCCCCCGACAGGGCTACGAGCAGTACTTC . TRBJ2-7 TRBD1 TRBV7-9
CASSVQGSTDTQYF TGTGCCAGCAGTGTACAGGGGAGCACAGATACGCAGTATTTT . TRBJ2-3 TRBD1 TRBV6-4
CASSLDGQWDTEAFF TGCGCCAGCAGCCTTGATGGGCAGTGGGACACTGAAGCTTTCTTT . TRBJ1-1 . TRBV5-1
CASSDAASTDTQYF TGTGCCAGCAGTGATGCGGCCAGCACAGATACGCAGTATTTT . TRBJ2-3 . TRBV2
CASSPSAGNTEAFF TGTGCCAGCAGCCCCTCCGCAGGGAACACTGAAGCTTTCTTT . TRBJ1-1 . TRBV7-2
CASSLYFGTPLHNEQFF TGTGCCAGCAGTTTATATTTTGGGACACCGCTCCACAATGAGCAGTTCTTC . TRBJ2-1 . TRBV27
CATSRDPRESGTGELFF TGTGCCACCAGCAGAGACCCTCGGGAGTCGGGGACCGGGGAGCTGTTTTTT . TRBJ2-2 . TRBV15
CASSLSGLAGINEQFF TGTGCCAGCAGCTTGTCTGGGCTAGCGGGGATCAATGAGCAGTTCTTC . TRBJ2-1 TRBD2 TRBV5-8
CASSPTSGSTGELFF TGTGCCAGCAGTCCAACTAGCGGGAGCACCGGGGAGCTGTTTTTT few TRBJ2-2 TRBD2 TRBV28
CAISEGEASGSIPDTQYF TGTGCCATCAGTGAAGGAGAAGCTAGCGGGAGTATACCAGATACGCAGTATTTT . TRBJ2-3 TRBD2 TRBV10-3
CASRGQGDTEAFF TGTGCCTCGAGGGGACAGGGAGACACTGAAGCTTTCTTT . TRBJ1-1 TRBD1 TRBV7-9
CASSVGLAGGPDTQYF TGTGCCAGCAGCGTGGGGTTAGCGGGGGGGCCGGATACGCAGTATTTT once TRBJ2-3 TRBD2 TRBV9
CASSSGIIGGNEKLFF TGTGCCAGCTCATCCGGAATAATCGGGGGTAATGAAAAACTGTTTTTT . TRBJ1-4 . TRBV18
CASSIFRFSNEQFF TGTGCCAGTAGTATATTCAGGTTTAGCAATGAGCAGTTCTTC . TRBJ2-1 . TRBV19
CASSFTGIEDTQYF TGTGCCAGCAGTTTTACAGGGATAGAAGATACGCAGTATTTT few TRBJ2-3 . TRBV28
CASSGWTGNEAFF TGTGCCAGCAGTGGCTGGACAGGTAATGAAGCTTTCTTT . TRBJ1-1 TRBD1 TRBV2
CASSFIENSGANVLTF TGTGCCAGCAGCTTCATCGAGAACTCTGGGGCCAACGTCCTGACTTTC . TRBJ2-6 . TRBV5-6
CASSVGQVGEQYF TGTGCCAGCAGCGTAGGGCAGGTAGGCGAGCAGTACTTC . TRBJ2-7 . TRBV9
CATSTRGGANEQFF TGTGCCACCAGCACCCGTGGGGGGGCAAATGAGCAGTTCTTC . TRBJ2-1 . TRBV15
CASSSVKTGPETQYF TGTGCCAGCAGCTCAGTTAAGACAGGGCCCGAGACCCAGTACTTC . TRBJ2-5 TRBD1 TRBV5-4
CASSLQTGLKDGYTF TGTGCCAGCAGCTTACAGACAGGGTTAAAAGATGGCTACACCTTC few TRBJ1-2 TRBD1 TRBV7-2
CSVELTGASYGYTF TGCAGCGTTGAATTGACAGGGGCTTCCTATGGCTACACCTTC . TRBJ1-2 TRBD1 TRBV29-1
CASSAPGQGRAGELFF TGTGCCAGCAGTGCCCCGGGACAGGGGCGGGCCGGGGAGCTGTTTTTT . TRBJ2-2 TRBD1 TRBV27
CASSSSPRDNSPLHF TGCGCCAGCAGCAGCAGCCCCCGGGATAATTCACCCCTCCACTTT . TRBJ1-6 . TRBV5-1
CAWSLWGGNQPQHF TGTGCCTGGAGCCTTTGGGGAGGCAATCAGCCCCAGCATTTT . TRBJ1-5 . TRBV30
CASSWQGKYEQYF TGTGCCAGCAGTTGGCAGGGTAAATACGAGCAGTACTTC . TRBJ2-7 . TRBV27
CASSMGAGSSDTQYF TGTGCCAGTAGTATGGGAGCGGGATCCAGCGATACGCAGTATTTT . TRBJ2-3 TRBD2 TRBV19
CASSFSGGPGSEQYF TGTGCCAGCAGCTTTTCAGGGGGCCCAGGAAGCGAGCAGTACTTC . TRBJ2-7 TRBD1 TRBV11-2
CASSLRPGEVGREQYF TGTGCCAGCAGCTTAAGACCGGGAGAGGTAGGGAGGGAGCAGTACTTC . TRBJ2-7 . TRBV7-9
CASSLKSGTEQFF TGTGCCAGCAGCTTAAAATCGGGTACTGAGCAGTTCTTC . TRBJ2-1 . TRBV7-3
CGSSFGGVGPIQETQYF TGCGGCAGCAGCTTTGGCGGGGTAGGCCCTATTCAAGAGACCCAGTACTTC . TRBJ2-5 . TRBV5-1
CASSYPPFDEQFF TGTGCCAGCAGTTACCCCCCTTTCGATGAGCAGTTCTTC few TRBJ2-1 . TRBV6-5
CASSLGTSGQETQYF TGCGCCAGCAGCTTGGGGACTAGCGGCCAAGAGACCCAGTACTTC . TRBJ2-5 TRBD2 TRBV5-1
CASSIWQAVNEKLFF TGTGCCAGTAGTATATGGCAGGCCGTCAATGAAAAACTGTTTTTT . TRBJ1-4 . TRBV19
CASSSRTSGRQETQYF TGTGCCAGCAGCTCAAGGACTAGCGGCCGTCAAGAGACCCAGTACTTC . TRBJ2-5 TRBD2 TRBV7-6
CASSLGRTLPGVTGELFF TGTGCCAGCAGCTTGGGAAGGACACTCCCAGGAGTCACCGGGGAGCTGTTTTTT . TRBJ2-2 . TRBV11-3
CAISAGGNTIYF TGTGCCATCAGCGCAGGGGGAAACACCATATATTTT . TRBJ1-3 . TRBV10-3
CASSLEGQGRGGYTF TGCGCCAGCAGCTTGGAGGGACAGGGGAGAGGCGGCTACACCTTC few TRBJ1-2 TRBD1 TRBV5-1
CASSSASPSTKAKNIQYF TGTGCCAGCAGCTCTGCCAGTCCTTCAACTAAAGCCAAAAACATTCAGTACTTC . TRBJ2-4 . TRBV13
CAWSIQGVRDTQYF TGTGCCTGGAGTATTCAGGGTGTGAGGGATACGCAGTATTTT . TRBJ2-3 . TRBV30
CASSSDSYEQYF TGCGCCAGCAGCTCTGACAGCTACGAGCAGTACTTC . TRBJ2-7 . TRBV5-1